A selection of T cell receptor beta chains follows, all from one sample in a study of T cell repertoires in ileal Crohn's disease. Libraries were prepared by immunoSEQ multiplex PCR; TCRdb keeps only in-frame clonotypes and omits some of them. Of around 17,000 clones listed, about 60% were seen once; the top ten hold roughly 6.7%. The sample was ileal tissue. These receptor sequences come from an adult with Crohn's disease. Both conserved end residues are part of each CDR3. The D gene is left open where the match is weak. Rows may omit the clone size; those that give it use once, few, many or a size class.

J gene	clone size	D gene	V gene	CDR3 DNA	CDR3 protein
TRBJ1-2	few	-	TRBV6-1	TGTGCCAGCAGGCCCACCCTACAGGCTCGCTATGGCTACACCTTC	CASRPTLQARYGYTF
TRBJ1-1	-	-	TRBV30	TGTGCCTGGAGTGTACAAAAGGGGGAGGGAGCTTTCTTT	CAWSVQKGEGAFF
TRBJ2-2	few	TRBD2	TRBV7-2	TGTGCCAGCAGCTTAGTCGGGACTAGCAGCACCGGGGAGCTGTTTTTT	CASSLVGTSSTGELFF
TRBJ2-7	once	-	TRBV5-6	TGTGCCAGCAGCCCTGCGGGTAGGGACTACGAGCAGTACTTC	CASSPAGRDYEQYF
TRBJ1-2	few	-	TRBV9	TGTGCCAGCAGCGTAGCTGAGCTACCCCTGGGCTACACCTTC	CASSVAELPLGYTF
TRBJ2-1	-	TRBD1	TRBV7-2	TGTGCCAGCAGCCATGGCAGGGGGCGGAATGAGCAGTTCTTC	CASSHGRGRNEQFF
TRBJ2-7	-	TRBD1	TRBV9	TGTGCCAGCAGCGCCTACCGGGACAGCTACGAGCAGTACTTC	CASSAYRDSYEQYF
TRBJ2-5	few	TRBD2	TRBV15	TGTGCCACCATGACTAGCGGTCGAGGGGAGACCCAGTACTTC	CATMTSGRGETQYF
TRBJ1-1	-	-	TRBV25-1	TGTGCCAGCAGCCCCGGGAGTGCCGGGGGAACTGAAGCTTTCTTT	CASSPGSAGGTEAFF
TRBJ2-2	-	TRBD1	TRBV5-6	TGTGCCAGCAACTTGAGGACAGGGGTCAACACCGGGGAGCTGTTTTTT	CASNLRTGVNTGELFF
TRBJ2-7	-	-	TRBV6-5	TGTGCCAGCAGTTGGACCGGAGGGGCCTACGAGCAGTACTTC	CASSWTGGAYEQYF
TRBJ2-1	-	TRBD2	TRBV6-1	TGTGCCAGCAGTGCGGTGCGGGAGGTATACAATGAGCAGTTCTTC	CASSAVREVYNEQFF
TRBJ1-5	few	TRBD1	TRBV30	TGTGCCTGGAGTGAACAGGGGAACAATCAGCCCCAGCATTTT	CAWSEQGNNQPQHF
TRBJ1-4	-	-	TRBV15	TGTGCCACCAGCAGAGGGGGGGGGAGCGCTGAAAAACTGTTTTTT	CATSRGGGSAEKLFF
TRBJ1-2	few	-	TRBV15	TGTGCCACCAGCAGAGATGGGGGGAGGCCCGGCTCTGGCTACACCTTC	CATSRDGGRPGSGYTF
TRBJ1-4	once	-	TRBV30	TGTGCCTGGAGTGTGCGGGGTGAAAAACTGTTTTTT	CAWSVRGEKLFF
TRBJ1-2	-	-	TRBV5-6	TGTGCCAGCAGCTTGGCTGGGGGCAAGTATGGCTACACCTTC	CASSLAGGKYGYTF
TRBJ1-2	few	-	TRBV28	TGTGCCAGCAGTTATCGAGGGTTAGGCTACACCTTC	CASSYRGLGYTF
TRBJ2-1	-	TRBD1	TRBV29-1	TGCAGCGTTACGGGACAGGTGGAATACAATGAGCAGTTCTTC	CSVTGQVEYNEQFF
TRBJ1-5	-	TRBD1	TRBV19	TGTGCCAGTAGTACGGACAGGTGGGTAGGTCAGCCCCAGCATTTT	CASSTDRWVGQPQHF
TRBJ1-3	-	-	TRBV18	TGTGCCAGCTCACCACGGGGGGACGGAAACACCATATATTTT	CASSPRGDGNTIYF
TRBJ1-1	-	-	TRBV1	TGCACCAGCAGCCCGTCGTTTGTAATGAACACTGAAGCTTTCTTT	CTSSPSFVMNTEAFF